This passage covers 24 T cell receptor beta chains from one sample sequenced in a study of blood T cell repertoires in COVID-19. The assay was immunoSEQ multiplex PCR, and TCRdb's table has in-frame clones only and misses some. The sample shows about 430,000 clones, over 75% of them seen only once. The sample comprised PBMCs or T cells enriched from blood (not recorded which). These receptors all come from a woman aged 18-29 years who had been exposed to COVID-19.

This sequence joins TRBV10-3 and TRBJ2-3; 9 nucleotides agree with TRBD2. CDR3 length: 14 residues. V shed 6 bases and J 3 bases; nucleotides not matched to a gene: 4. The germline V gene has CDR1 ENHRY and CDR2 SYGVKD. This CDR3 is CAIRAGGPTDTQYF. CDR3 sequence (DNA): TGTGCCATCAGGGCGGGAGGGCCGACAGATACGCAGTATTTT.

The V call is TRBV5-6, the J call TRBJ1-1; D call uncertain. The CDR3 sequence is 14 residues long. Between the trimmed V and J ends, which lost 3 bases and 0 bases, there was a span of 9 bases. Germline V lookup: CDR1 SGHDT, CDR2 YYEEEE. The CDR3 region is CASSWEALNTEAFF. The CDR3 region has the DNA TGTGCCAGCAGCTGGGAGGCCCTGAACACTGAAGCTTTCTTT.

The chain links TRBV18 to TRBJ1-5, with a tentative D call TRBD1 (6 bases). Looked up from germline, CDR1 is KGHSH and CDR2 is LQKENI. Trimming shortened V by 1 base and J by 3 bases, and 16 bases separated the two germline ends. CDR3 length equals 17 residues. CDR3 coding DNA: TGTGCCAGCTCACCACAACCAGCGGGGGGCACCAATCAGCCCCAGCATTTT. This gives the protein CASSPQPAGGTNQPQHF.

Concerning this clone: The same CDR3 also results from other DNA sequences found in this sample. The chain uses TRBV19 and TRBJ2-1; tentative D call: TRBD2 (5 bases). Trimming took 5 bases from V and 1 from J, leaving 12 bases between them. The germline V gene encodes CDR1 LNHDA and CDR2 SQIVND (reference sequence). This CDR3 is built from 15 residues. DNA for the CDR3: TGTGCCAGTAGTCCCGGGGATGGGTCCTACAATGAGCAGTTCTTC. It encodes CASSPGDGSYNEQFF.

The rearrangement uses TRBV19 and TRBJ1-5; 9 bases fit TRBD1. CDR3 length: 16 residues. V lost 6 bases to trimming and J lost 6 bases; unmatched junction nucleotides: 12. Germline CDR1 reads LNHDA; CDR2 reads SQIVND (reference sequence). The CDR3 sequence is CASSHFRGQGGQPQHF. The DNA of the CDR3 is TGTGCCAGTAGCCATTTTCGGGGACAGGGAGGTCAGCCCCAGCATTTT.

The J gene is TRBJ2-7, the V gene TRBV28; TRBD1 matches 8 bases. From germline, CDR1 is MDHEN and CDR2 SYDVKM. The CDR3 spans 17 residues. The V and J ends lost 3 bases and 4 bases, in that order; junction bases with no gene match: 14. The CDR3 loop is CASSFIIDWTGSYEQYF. The CDR3 DNA is TGTGCCAGCAGTTTCATCATTGACTGGACAGGGAGTTACGAGCAGTACTTC. Complete variable domain (other parts from reference TRBV28 and TRBJ2-7): DVKVTQSSRYLVKRTGEKVFLECVQDMDHENMFWYRQDPGLGLRLIYFSYDVKMKEKGDIPEGYSVSREKKERFSLILESASTNQTSMYLCASSFIIDWTGSYEQYFGPGTRLTVT.

CDR3: CASSFGTASTDTQYF. For the CDR3, the DNA is TGTGCCAGCAGTTTCGGGACAGCTAGCACAGATACGCAGTATTTT. This rearrangement joins TRBV27 to TRBJ2-3; 7 positions match TRBD1. Germline V gene lookup returns CDR1 MNHEY and CDR2 SMNVEV (reference sequence). V trimming: 3 bases; J trimming: 0 bases; junction bases outside the gene matches: 3. The CDR3 loop spans 15 amino acids.

V and J are TRBV5-6 and TRBJ1-6, with D maybe TRBD1 (5 bases). V shed 0 bases and J shed 5 bases, with 12 bases lying between them. Per the germline V gene, CDR1 is SGHDT and CDR2 is YYEEEE. The CDR3 totals 16 residues. The CDR3 region has the DNA TGTGCCAGCAGCTTGGTTCAGGGAAGTCATAATTCACCCCTCCACTTT. Translation: CASSLVQGSHNSPLHF.

The rearrangement joins TRBV6-1 to TRBJ2-5; the D gene is possibly TRBD1 (6 bases). This CDR3 is 16 amino acids long. V lost 2 bases to trimming and J lost 2 bases, with 15 bases between them. CDR1 and CDR2 from the germline V gene are MNHNS and SASEGT. The CDR3, as DNA: TGTGCCAGCAGTGAACATGAGGCAGGGGAACAAGAGACCCAGTACTTC. Translating it yields CASSEHEAGEQETQYF.

The V and J genes are TRBV7-2 and TRBJ2-7, with 8 nucleotides matching TRBD2. The CDR3 is made up of 14 amino acids. Germline V gives CDR1 SGHTA, CDR2 FQGNSA. After removal of 10 bases from V and 3 bases from J, the junction contained 11 bases not matched to a gene. DNA for the CDR3: TGTGCCACCACCCGGGGGGGGACACTCTACGAGCAGTACTTC. Its translation: CATTRGGTLYEQYF.

The gene calls are TRBV28 and TRBJ1-2; D is possibly TRBD1 (5 bases). The V gene lost 0 bases and the J gene lost 6 bases, with 11 bases spanning the gap. Germline V gene sequence: CDR1 MDHEN, CDR2 SYDVKM. The CDR3 is 14 amino acids. For the CDR3, the DNA is TGTGCCAGCAGTTTATGGGCAGGACAAAATGGCTACACCTTC. It translates to CASSLWAGQNGYTF.

The chain links TRBV5-1 to TRBJ2-7; D ambiguous. Germline assignment: CDR1 SGHRS and CDR2 YFSETQ. The CDR3 sequence is 13 residues long. V lost 3 bases to trimming and J lost 4 bases, with 11 bases between them. CDR3: CASSSPPGYEQYF. In DNA, the CDR3 is TGCGCCAGCAGCTCCCCCCCCGGTTACGAGCAGTACTTC. The full variable domain, its missing parts supplied by reference TRBV5-1 and TRBJ2-7, is KAGVTQTPRYLIKTRGQQVTLSCSPISGHRSVSWYQQTPGQGLQFLFEYFSETQRNKGNFPGRFSGRQFSNSRSEMNVSTLELGDSALYLCASSSPPGYEQYFGPGTRLTVT.

J is TRBJ2-7 and V is TRBV18; 9 bases map to TRBD1. This CDR3 has 16 amino acids. V lost 2 bases and J lost 2; bases outside the gene matches: 7. Germline assignment: CDR1 KGHSH and CDR2 LQKENI. CDR3 sequence (DNA): TGTGCCAGCTCACCATCCATGGACAGGGGAGCCTACGAGCAGTACTTC. Translating gives CASSPSMDRGAYEQYF.

The CDR3 nucleotides read TGTGCCAGCTCACCGACTCGGACTAGCACCTCGTACCAAGAGACCCAGTACTTC. This gives the protein CASSPTRTSTSYQETQYF. The chain carries TRBV18 and TRBJ2-5; 8 bases fit TRBD2. CDR3 size: 18 residues. J lost 0 bases, V lost 3 bases, and 12 bases had no gene match. Germline V gene lookup returns CDR1 KGHSH and CDR2 LQKENI. The full variable domain, its missing parts supplied by reference TRBV18 and TRBJ2-5, is NAGVMQNPRHLVRRRGQEARLRCSPMKGHSHVYWYRQLPEEGLKFMVYLQKENIIDESGMPKERFSAEFPKEGPSILRIQQVVRGDSAAYFCASSPTRTSTSYQETQYFGPGTRLLVL.

The V call is TRBV6-2 or TRBV6-3, the J call TRBJ2-1, with 9 nucleotides matching TRBD2. In germline, CDR1 is MNHEY, CDR2 SVGEGT. CDR3 size: 15 residues. V gave up 3 bases and J gave up 6 bases; unmatched junction bases: 6. CDR3 loop: CASSYTRLAVNEQFF. Written as DNA, the CDR3 is TGTGCCAGCAGTTATACTAGACTAGCGGTCAATGAGCAGTTCTTC.

To note about this clone: Other DNA sequences in the sample encode the same CDR3. J is TRBJ1-5 and V is TRBV19, with TRBD1 matching 7 bases. V gave up 6 bases and J gave up 1 base; unmatched junction bases: 3. Germline loops: CDR1 LNHDA, CDR2 SQIVND (reference sequence). The CDR3 has 14 residues. The CDR3, as DNA: TGTGCCAGTAGCCGACAGGGCAGCAATCAGCCCCAGCATTTT. This encodes CASSRQGSNQPQHF. Filled out from reference TRBV19 and TRBJ1-5, the complete variable domain reads DGGITQSPKYLFRKEGQNVTLSCEQNLNHDAMYWYRQDPGQGLRLIYYSQIVNDFQKGDIAEGYSVSREKKESFPLTVTSAQKNPTAFYLCASSRQGSNQPQHFGDGTRLSIL.

This clone was found once. The CDR3 reads CASSRRGLAGSKETQYF. DNA for the CDR3: TGTGCCAGCAGCCGTCGAGGACTAGCGGGGTCAAAAGAGACCCAGTACTTC. V usage is TRBV5-6 and J usage is TRBJ2-5; the match to TRBD2 covers 12 bases. The germline gives CDR1 SGHDT, CDR2 YYEEEE. The V gene end was trimmed by 4 bases and the J gene end by 3 bases; junction bases not matched to a gene: 10. CDR3 length: 17 amino acids.

V and J are TRBV9 and TRBJ2-3, with 11 bases lining up with TRBD2. The CDR3 runs to 19 residues. CDR1 and CDR2 (germline): SGDLS, YYNGEE. Trimming removed 4 bases from V and 5 bases from J; junction bases left unmatched: 18. CDR3 region: CASSPWGLTSGVNGDTQYF. DNA for the CDR3: TGTGCCAGCAGCCCGTGGGGATTGACTAGCGGGGTAAATGGAGATACGCAGTATTTT.

The CDR3 region has the DNA TGCAGTGCTAGTTCGGCGGGTTGGAAGACCCAGTACTTC. This sequence encodes CSASSAGWKTQYF. The rearrangement uses TRBV20-1 and TRBJ2-5; D possibly corresponds to TRBD2 (5 bases). Germline values: CDR1 DFQATT, CDR2 SNEGSKA (reference sequence). The CDR3 covers 13 residues. V lost 3 bases and J lost 6, with 14 bases in between.

The rearrangement links TRBV4-1 to TRBJ1-5; 10 bases are a match to TRBD1. The V gene end was trimmed by 4 bases and the J gene end by 4 bases; junction bases not matched to a gene: 10. Looked up from germline, CDR1 is MGHRA and CDR2 is YSYEKL. The CDR3 is 17 amino acids. CDR3 sequence: CASSPTRGTGENQPQHF. The CDR3 DNA reads as TGCGCCAGCAGCCCCACGCGGGGGACAGGGGAAAATCAGCCCCAGCATTTT.

V gene TRBV29-1 combines with J gene TRBJ2-7; a possible D gene is TRBD2 (5 bases). Germline CDR1 SQVTM, CDR2 ANQGSEA. The CDR3 consists of 12 residues. Trimming stripped 2 bases from V and 6 bases from J, with 11 bases between. CDR3 protein: CSVETLGVEQYF. The CDR3 bases are TGCAGCGTTGAAACTCTCGGGGTCGAGCAGTACTTC.

The chain couples TRBV7-2 to TRBJ2-3; perhaps TRBD2 as D (7 bases). CDR3 length equals 14 residues. The V and J ends lost 3 bases and 8 bases respectively, with 15 bases between them. CDR1 and CDR2 (germline): SGHTA, FQGNSA. CDR3: CASSLGGPQGTQYF. The CDR3 DNA is TGTGCCAGCAGCTTGGGGGGGCCGCAGGGTACGCAGTATTTT.

V usage is TRBV4-2 and J usage is TRBJ2-1; 8 nucleotides match TRBD2. The CDR3 loop spans 16 amino acids. CDR1 is LGHNA and CDR2 is YNFKEQ in the germline V gene. V gave up 1 base and J gave up 2 bases; unmatched junction bases: 4. The CDR3 sequence: CASSQAVSGAYNEQFF. The CDR3 region has the DNA TGTGCCAGCAGCCAAGCCGTTAGCGGGGCCTACAATGAGCAGTTCTTC.

The V gene is TRBV19, the J gene TRBJ2-1; unclear D gene. V lost 4 bases and J 4 bases, leaving 8 bases between the germline ends. This CDR3 is built from 13 residues. Germline loops: CDR1 LNHDA, CDR2 SQIVND (reference sequence). The CDR3 sequence: CASSTDLYNEQFF. The CDR3 DNA sequence: TGTGCCAGTAGTACTGACTTGTACAATGAGCAGTTCTTC.